Included here is one T cell receptor beta chain sequence, with context. Its antigen is unknown. The junction does not match germline at one end; this may be a read error. The data are from a study of T cell repertoires in cytomegalovirus infection. As for the study in general: The authors relied on CMV epitopes, both recently identified HLA-C-restricted and well-studied HLA-B-restricted. The public TCR beta signatures pointed to both CMV infection and matching HLA type. The study, taken as a whole, reports: Across the ex vivo response, the dominant clonotypes were HLA-C-restricted CMV-specific TCR beta clonotypes. The cumulative frequency of public TCR beta families identified carriers of CMV plus the relevant HLA.

TCRdb called the reads again in MiXCR, with one record for every CDR3 protein. The sample contains around 430,000 distinct CDR3 sequences, more than 40% of which appear only once. This CDR3 comprises 15 residues. Germline V gene sequence: CDR1 KGHDR, CDR2 SFDVKD. This clonotype originated in a human donor in good health (CMV status not recorded). Some clones in this sample may be carry-over from other donors' samples. The starting material was cultured PBMCs, obtained from culture after CMV antigen stimulation. The gene calls are TRBV24-1 and TRBJ2-3; TRBD2 matches at 9 bases. CDR3 sequence (DNA): TGTGCCACCAGTGCTTCCGGGACTAGCCGCGGATCGCAGTGTTTT. This gives the protein CATSASGTSRGSQCF.